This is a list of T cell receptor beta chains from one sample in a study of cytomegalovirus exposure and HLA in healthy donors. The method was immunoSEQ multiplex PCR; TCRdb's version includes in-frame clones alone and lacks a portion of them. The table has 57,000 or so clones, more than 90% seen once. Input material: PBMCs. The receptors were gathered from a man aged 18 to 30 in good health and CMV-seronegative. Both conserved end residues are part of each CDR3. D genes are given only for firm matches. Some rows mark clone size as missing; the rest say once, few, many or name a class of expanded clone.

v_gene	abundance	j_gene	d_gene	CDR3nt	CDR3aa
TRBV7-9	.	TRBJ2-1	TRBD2	TGTGCCAGCAGCGTAAACCGCGGGACTAGCGGGCTCACCTACAATGAGCAGTTCTTC	CASSVNRGTSGLTYNEQFF
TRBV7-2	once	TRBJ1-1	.	TGTGCCAGCAGCTTACACGGGAACACTGAAGCTTTCTTT	CASSLHGNTEAFF
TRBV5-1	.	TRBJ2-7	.	TGCGCCAGCAGCTTGGAAAGTTGGACACAGACCTACGAGCAGTACTTC	CASSLESWTQTYEQYF
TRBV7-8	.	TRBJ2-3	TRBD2	TGTGCCAGCAGCTTAGCCCAGGCAGCGGGACCGCTCAGACAGAGCACGCAGTATTTT	CASSLAQAAGPLRQSTQYF
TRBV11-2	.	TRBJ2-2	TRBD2	TGTGCCAGCAGCTTAGCATATAGCGGGCCGACGAACACCGGGGAGCTGTTTTTT	CASSLAYSGPTNTGELFF
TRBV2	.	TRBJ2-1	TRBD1	TGTGCCAGCTACGGGACAGGGCCTTACAATGAGCAGTTCTTC	CASYGTGPYNEQFF
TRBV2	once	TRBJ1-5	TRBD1	TGTGCCAGCAACTGGCAGGGGGCCGGAAGCAATCAGCCCCAGCATTTT	CASNWQGAGSNQPQHF
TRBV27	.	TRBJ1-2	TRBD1	TGTGCCAGCAGTCCATGGGACAGGGGCTATGGCTACACCTTC	CASSPWDRGYGYTF
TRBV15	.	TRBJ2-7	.	TGTGCCACCAGCACAACGGACAGTACCTACGAGCAGTACTTC	CATSTTDSTYEQYF
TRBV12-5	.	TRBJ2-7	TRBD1	TGTGCTAGTGGTTTGCCATCCCCAACGGACAGGGGGATGAACGAGCAGTACTTC	CASGLPSPTDRGMNEQYF
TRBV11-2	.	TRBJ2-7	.	TGTGCCAGCAGCTTAGCCAGGGAATACGAGCAGTACTTC	CASSLAREYEQYF
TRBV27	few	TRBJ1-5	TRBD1	TGTGCCAGCGGACTAACAGGGGAATGGGGGAGCAATCAGCCCCAGCATTTT	CASGLTGEWGSNQPQHF
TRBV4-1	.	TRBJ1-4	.	TGCGCCAGCAGCCAAGGTGGCGCGGGCTCTAAACTGTTTTTT	CASSQGGAGSKLFF
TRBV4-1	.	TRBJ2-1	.	TGCGCCAGCAGCCAAGATCCACAGGAATATCGAGAGCAGTTCTTC	CASSQDPQEYREQFF
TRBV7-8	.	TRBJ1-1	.	TGTGCCAGCAGACCACAGGGCCGACACACTGAAGCTTTCTTT	CASRPQGRHTEAFF
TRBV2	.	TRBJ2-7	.	TGTGCCAGCAGTGAAGTAGGAGCCAGCTCCTACGAGCAGTACTTC	CASSEVGASSYEQYF
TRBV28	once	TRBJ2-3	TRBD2	TGTGCCAGCAGTTTAAACCAGGGAGGGGATACGCAGTATTTT	CASSLNQGGDTQYF
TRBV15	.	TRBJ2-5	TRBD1	TGTGCCACCAGCAGACAAGGACAGGGCCCCACAGAGACCCAGTACTTC	CATSRQGQGPTETQYF
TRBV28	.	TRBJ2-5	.	TGTGCCAGCAGTTCCGGACTGCCTCAAGAGACCCAGTACTTC	CASSSGLPQETQYF
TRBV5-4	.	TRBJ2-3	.	TGTGCCAGCAGCTGGGGGACTGGATCTAGCACAGATACGCAGTATTTT	CASSWGTGSSTDTQYF
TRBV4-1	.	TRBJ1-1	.	TGCGCCAGCAGCCAAGATCGTACGACAGTCGACACTGAAGCTTTCTTT	CASSQDRTTVDTEAFF
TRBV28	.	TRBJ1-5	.	TGTGCCAGCAGTTTGGGCCCGACAGGCTTCAATCAGCCCCAGCATTTT	CASSLGPTGFNQPQHF
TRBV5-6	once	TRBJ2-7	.	TGTGCCAGCAGCTCAGGCCCGACCGGAGGTCTTTGGGAGCAGTACTTC	CASSSGPTGGLWEQYF
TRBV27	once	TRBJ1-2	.	TGTGCCAGCAGAGGGATAGGGGCGCAGTATGGCTACACCTTC	CASRGIGAQYGYTF
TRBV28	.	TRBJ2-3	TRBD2	TGTGCCAGCAGTATCCCACTAGCGGGAGAAATAGATACGCAGTATTTT	CASSIPLAGEIDTQYF
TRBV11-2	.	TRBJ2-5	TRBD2	TGTGCCAGCAGCTTACCTAGCGGGGGCCAAGAGACCCAGTACTTC	CASSLPSGGQETQYF
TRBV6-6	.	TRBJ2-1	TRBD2	TGTGCCAGCGGCGGGGGAATGGGCAATGAGCAGTTCTTC	CASGGGMGNEQFF
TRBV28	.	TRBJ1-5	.	TGTGCCAGCAGCATAAGGACAGATAGCAATCAGCCCCAGCATTTT	CASSIRTDSNQPQHF
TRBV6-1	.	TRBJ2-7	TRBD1	TGTGCCAGCAGTGTTCTTGGACAGGGTCGATCGGGTGGATCCTACGAGCAGTACTTC	CASSVLGQGRSGGSYEQYF
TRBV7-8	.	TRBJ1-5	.	TGTGCCAGCAGCGTCAACGGGAATCAGCCCCAGCATTTT	CASSVNGNQPQHF
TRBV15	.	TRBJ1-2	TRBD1	TGTGCCACCAGTAGAACAGGGGCGGATGGCTACACCTTC	CATSRTGADGYTF
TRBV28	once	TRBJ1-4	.	TGTGCCAGCAGATCCAGGACAGCAACTAATGAAAAACTGTTTTTT	CASRSRTATNEKLFF
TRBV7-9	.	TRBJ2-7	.	TGTGCCAGCAGCCCTTGGACTAACTCATCCTACGAGCAGTACTTC	CASSPWTNSSYEQYF
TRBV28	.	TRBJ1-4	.	TGTGCCAGCGGCGGCGGGGGGGAATGGGAAAAACTGTTTTTT	CASGGGGEWEKLFF
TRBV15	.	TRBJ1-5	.	TGTGCCACCAGCCAGCCCGGGGGTCAGCCCCAGCATTTT	CATSQPGGQPQHF
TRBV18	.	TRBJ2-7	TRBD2	TGTGCCAGCTCACCTGGTCTAGCGGGAGCGGAAGAGCAGTACTTC	CASSPGLAGAEEQYF
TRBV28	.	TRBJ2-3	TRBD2	TGTGCCAGCAGTCGAGGACTAGCGGGAGGGCCAATCGATACGCAGTATTTT	CASSRGLAGGPIDTQYF
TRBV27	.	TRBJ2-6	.	TGTGCCAGCAGCCGGGGTTTTTCTGGGGCCAACGTCCTGACTTTC	CASSRGFSGANVLTF
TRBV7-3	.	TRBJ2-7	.	TGTGCCAGCAGCTTTCCCACCTCCGGGGGATACTACGAGCAGTACTTC	CASSFPTSGGYYEQYF
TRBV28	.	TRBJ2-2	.	TGTGCCAGCCTTCGAGGAGGGTCCGGGGAGCTGTTTTTT	CASLRGGSGELFF
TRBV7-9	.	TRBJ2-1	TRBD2	TGTGCCAGCAGCTCACTAGCGGGAGCATTCGATGAGCAGTTCTTC	CASSSLAGAFDEQFF
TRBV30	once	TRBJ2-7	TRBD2	TGTGCCTGGAATGTTGTAGCGGGACCCTACGAGCAGTACTTC	CAWNVVAGPYEQYF
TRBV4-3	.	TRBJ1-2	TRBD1	TGCGCCAGCAGCCACGTGAAGGCCCAGGCAGGGACAGGATCTAACTATGGCTACACCTTC	CASSHVKAQAGTGSNYGYTF
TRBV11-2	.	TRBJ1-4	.	TGTGCCAGCAGCTTAACCTCGGGGAAACTGTTTTTT	CASSLTSGKLFF
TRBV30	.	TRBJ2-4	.	TGTGCCTGGAGTGTCGGCAGGGCCAAAAACATTCAGTACTTC	CAWSVGRAKNIQYF
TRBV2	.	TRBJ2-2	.	TGTGCCAGCAGGGCCCGGGACACTAACACCGGGGAGCTGTTTTTT	CASRARDTNTGELFF
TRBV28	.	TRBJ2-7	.	TGTGCCAGCAGCCCCCGGAGGTCCTACGAGCAGTACTTC	CASSPRRSYEQYF
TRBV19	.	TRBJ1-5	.	TGTGCCAGTAGTCACGAGGGACATGACTATCAGCCCCAGCATTTT	CASSHEGHDYQPQHF
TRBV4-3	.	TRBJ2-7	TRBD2	TGCGCCAGCAGCCAAGAAGAGCGGGAGGGAACCTACGAGCAGTACTTC	CASSQEEREGTYEQYF
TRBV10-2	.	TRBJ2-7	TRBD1	TGCGCCAGCAGGAAGGACAGGGACGCCTACGAGCAGTACTTC	CASRKDRDAYEQYF
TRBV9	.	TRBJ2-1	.	TGTGCCAGCAGCGTAGCGGCTAGCTCCTACAATGAGCAGTTCTTC	CASSVAASSYNEQFF
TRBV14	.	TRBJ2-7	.	TGTGCCAGCAGCCAAGTACTCTACGAGCAGTACTTC	CASSQVLYEQYF
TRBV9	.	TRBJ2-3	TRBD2	TGTGCCAGCAGCCCACAGGGGAGCGGGAGGTTGACAGATACGCAGTATTTT	CASSPQGSGRLTDTQYF
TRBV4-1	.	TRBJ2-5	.	TGCGCCAGCAGCCAAGACGGTGTGGCGGCTATACAAGAGACCCAGTACTTC	CASSQDGVAAIQETQYF
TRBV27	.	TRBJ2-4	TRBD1	TGTGCCAGCAGTTTAAGGGGGCTTGGAAACATTCAGTACTTC	CASSLRGLGNIQYF